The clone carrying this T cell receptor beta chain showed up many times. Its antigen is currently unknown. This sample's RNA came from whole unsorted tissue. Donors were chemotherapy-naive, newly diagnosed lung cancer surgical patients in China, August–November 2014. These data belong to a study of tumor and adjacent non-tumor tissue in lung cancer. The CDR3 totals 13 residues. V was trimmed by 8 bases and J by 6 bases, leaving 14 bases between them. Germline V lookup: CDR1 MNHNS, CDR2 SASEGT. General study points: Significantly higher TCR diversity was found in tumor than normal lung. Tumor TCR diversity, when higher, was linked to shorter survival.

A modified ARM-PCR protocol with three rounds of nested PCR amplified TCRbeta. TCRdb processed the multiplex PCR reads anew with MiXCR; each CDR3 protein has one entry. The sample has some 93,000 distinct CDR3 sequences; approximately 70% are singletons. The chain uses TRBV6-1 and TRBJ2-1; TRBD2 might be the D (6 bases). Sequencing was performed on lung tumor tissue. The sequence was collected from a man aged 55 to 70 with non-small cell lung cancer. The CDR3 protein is CASGTASINEQFF. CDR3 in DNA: TGTGCCAGCGGGACTGCCTCTATCAATGAGCAGTTCTTC.